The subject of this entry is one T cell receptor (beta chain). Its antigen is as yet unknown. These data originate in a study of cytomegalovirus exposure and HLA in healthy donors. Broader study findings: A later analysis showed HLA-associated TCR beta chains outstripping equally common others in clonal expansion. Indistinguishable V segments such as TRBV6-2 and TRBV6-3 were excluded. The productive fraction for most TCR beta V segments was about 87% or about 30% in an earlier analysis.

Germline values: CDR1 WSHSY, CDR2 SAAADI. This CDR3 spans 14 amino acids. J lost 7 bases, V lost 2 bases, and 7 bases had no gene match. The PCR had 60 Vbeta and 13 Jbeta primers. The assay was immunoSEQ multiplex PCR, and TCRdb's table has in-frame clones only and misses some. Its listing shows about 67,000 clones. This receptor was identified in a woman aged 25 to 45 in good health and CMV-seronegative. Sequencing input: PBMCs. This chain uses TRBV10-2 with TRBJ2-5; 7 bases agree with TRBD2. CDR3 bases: TGCGCCAGCAGTGAGCCAGCGGGGCCGGGGACCCAGTACTTC. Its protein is CASSEPAGPGTQYF.